A single sample gave rise to the 8 T cell receptor beta chains below, sequenced in a study of blood T cell repertoires in COVID-19 (dated by TCRdb to 2020 to 2021). Library creation used the immunoSEQ multiplex PCR assay. Drawn from immuneACCESS, this table holds only the in-frame rearrangements with V and J called that TCRdb kept. Clones are partly lost; checked studies trace under half to an unresolved V gene and leave the rest unexplained. The sample table contains about 82,000 clones; only one count was recorded for around four fifths of them. The leading ten clones occupy over 15% of the sample. Input material: peripheral blood. The receptors originated from a woman aged 55-70 years with acute or convalescent COVID-19.

This rearrangement joins TRBV6-2 or TRBV6-3 to TRBJ2-7; 8 bases align to TRBD2. The CDR3 is 16 residues long. Trimming took 2 bases from V and 2 from J; bases not matched to a gene: 8. The germline V gene encodes CDR1 MNHEY and CDR2 SVGEGT. The chain's CDR3 is CASSYRVGRDPYEQYF. CDR3 DNA sequence: TGTGCCAGCAGTTACAGGGTCGGGAGGGACCCCTACGAGCAGTACTTC.

Points on this clone: The same CDR3 also results from other DNA sequences found in this sample. The J gene is TRBJ2-1, the V gene TRBV7-2, with D perhaps matching TRBD1 (5 bases). CDR1 and CDR2 (germline): SGHTA, FQGNSA. The V and J ends lost 0 bases and 1 base respectively, with 7 bases between them. This CDR3 is 15 amino acids long. This CDR3 reads CASSLARDSYNEQFF. In DNA, the CDR3 is TGTGCCAGCAGCTTAGCCAGGGATTCCTACAATGAGCAGTTCTTC.

This clone was counted a single time. This chain uses TRBV5-1 with TRBJ1-3, with D maybe TRBD1 (5 bases). CDR1 and CDR2 from the germline V gene are SGHRS and YFSETQ. The CDR3 is 15 amino acids. V lost 1 base, J lost 4 bases, and 12 bases lay in between. The CDR3 DNA follows: TGCGCCAGCAGCTTGAAGTCTACAGGAGGAAACACCATATATTTT. Protein: CASSLKSTGGNTIYF.

The V call is TRBV11-3, the J call TRBJ1-1; no definite D call. Germline CDR1 reads SGHNT; CDR2 reads YENEEA. The CDR3 loop spans 14 amino acids. V lost 0 bases and J lost 0, with 5 bases in between. CDR3 coding DNA: TGTGCCAGCAGCTTAGACGGGGTGAACACTGAAGCTTTCTTT. Translation: CASSLDGVNTEAFF.

V is TRBV24-1 and J is TRBJ2-4, with D possibly matching TRBD1 (5 bases). Germline V lookup: CDR1 KGHDR, CDR2 SFDVKD. This CDR3 comprises 18 residues. V lost 3 bases and J lost 3, with 20 bases in between. CDR3 nucleotide sequence: TGTGCCACCAGTGATCCTCTCGGTCAGGGCACGGGCAAAAACATTCAGTACTTC. Its translation: CATSDPLGQGTGKNIQYF.

The V call is TRBV5-4, the J call TRBJ1-6; D uncertain. CDR1 is SGHNT, CDR2 YYREEE, per germline (reference sequence). Trimming took off 0 bases at V and 7 bases at J, with 11 bases between the two ends. This CDR3 is 15 amino acids long. CDR3 sequence: CASSLGGVQNSPLHF. For the CDR3, the DNA is TGTGCCAGCAGCTTGGGGGGAGTGCAGAATTCACCCCTCCACTTT. The full variable domain, completed using reference TRBV5-4 and TRBJ1-6, is ETGVTQSPTHLIKTRGQQVTLRCSSQSGHNTVSWYQQALGQGPQFIFQYYREEENGRGNFPPRFSGLQFPNYSSELNVNALELDDSALYLCASSLGGVQNSPLHFGNGTRLTVT.

The rearrangement uses TRBV5-4 and TRBJ1-1, with D possibly being TRBD1 (6 bases). Germline assignment: CDR1 SGHNT and CDR2 YYREEE (reference sequence). This CDR3 has 12 residues. V lost 4 bases and J 4 bases, leaving 8 bases between the germline ends. The CDR3 nucleotides are TGTGCCAGCAGCCTGACAGGCACTGAAGCTTTCTTT. Translated, it gives CASSLTGTEAFF. Full variable domain (outside the CDR3, taken from reference TRBV5-4 and TRBJ1-1): ETGVTQSPTHLIKTRGQQVTLRCSSQSGHNTVSWYQQALGQGPQFIFQYYREEENGRGNFPPRFSGLQFPNYSSELNVNALELDDSALYLCASSLTGTEAFFGQGTRLTVV.

V and J are TRBV7-2 and TRBJ2-1, with D maybe TRBD2 (5 bases). The CDR3 sequence is 15 residues long. V was pared by 1 base and J by 2 bases, with 9 bases between. Germline lookup yields CDR1 SGHTA and CDR2 FQGNSA. The CDR3 loop reads CASSLGGSPYNEQFF. Here the CDR3 DNA reads TGTGCCAGCAGCTTAGGTGGGAGCCCCTACAATGAGCAGTTCTTC.